The rows below give T cell receptor beta chains drawn from one sample of a study of T-cell reconstitution after alpha-beta-depleted transplantation in children. TCRdb recomputed calls from the PCR reads with MiXCR, one row per CDR3 protein. This table has 4,000 to 5,000 distinct CDR3 sequences, roughly 21% appearing once. Specimen: PBMCs, mostly from graft donor cells, collected 180 days after TCRalphabeta/CD19-depleted stem cell transplant. The receptors shown here come from a male patient between 2 and 9 years old who had a stem cell transplant for acute lymphoblastic leukemia, so the T cells may come from the graft donor. Each CDR3 is given with its conserved first and last residue. Size values are once, few and many counts, or a class for expanded clones, and some rows have none.

size	V	CDR3
many	TRBV6-5	CASSYLWGGARSTDTQYF
medium-sized	TRBV5-6	CASSPRGAGNTGELFF
many	TRBV7-9	CASSRMGSPLHF
many	TRBV10-3	CASGQGAGETQYF
large	TRBV20-1	CSAGSRDRLIWDTEAFF
medium-sized	TRBV29-1	CSVEGGLAGGTSFTDTQYF
NA	TRBV23-1	CASSHLGLAGSYNEQFF
many	TRBV30	CACNIESTDTQYF
NA	TRBV19	CASSQDGQETQYF
medium-sized	TRBV5-1	CASSLVAFYEQYF
many	TRBV11-3	CASSLSGTRDNEQFF
large	TRBV7-9	CASSLGDSAYEQYF
medium-sized	TRBV20-1	CSAVGLAGVVKFF
NA	TRBV7-9	CASSFQETQYF
many	TRBV7-9	CASSSAVSSYNEQFF
NA	TRBV5-4	CASSLNPNSGANVLTF
many	TRBV11-3	CASSLGVTSTDTQYF
many	TRBV9	CASSVGPGGEDEAFF
many	TRBV29-1	CSATKDAMAGPDTQYF
many	TRBV5-1	CASSNQETQYF
NA	TRBV29-1	CSVDAGAGEKLFF
many	TRBV7-9	CASSLTVNTEAFF
medium-sized	TRBV7-9	CASSLGAGGRNEQFF
many	TRBV3-1	CASSQEPQARNQYF
many	TRBV27	CASSWAFGNEQFF
many	TRBV3-1	CASSPAWGQREAQDGELFF
many	TRBV5-1	CASSLGLIAGPTRNEQFF
many	TRBV5-1	CASSSAGGGSGSRNEQFF
few	TRBV30	CAWSPFSEGETQYF
medium-sized	TRBV20-1	CSARSVREVNYGYTF
medium-sized	TRBV28	CASSLGGTDEKLFF
NA	TRBV5-6	CASSFPIQETQYF
medium-sized	TRBV29-1	CSVESPSASSFNEQYF
many	TRBV5-5	CASSAVPGTGSPHEQYF
medium-sized	TRBV5-1	CASSVAASTDTQYF
many	TRBV6-5	CASSFIGQWETQYF
many	TRBV10-3	CAISESAGTYMNTEAFF